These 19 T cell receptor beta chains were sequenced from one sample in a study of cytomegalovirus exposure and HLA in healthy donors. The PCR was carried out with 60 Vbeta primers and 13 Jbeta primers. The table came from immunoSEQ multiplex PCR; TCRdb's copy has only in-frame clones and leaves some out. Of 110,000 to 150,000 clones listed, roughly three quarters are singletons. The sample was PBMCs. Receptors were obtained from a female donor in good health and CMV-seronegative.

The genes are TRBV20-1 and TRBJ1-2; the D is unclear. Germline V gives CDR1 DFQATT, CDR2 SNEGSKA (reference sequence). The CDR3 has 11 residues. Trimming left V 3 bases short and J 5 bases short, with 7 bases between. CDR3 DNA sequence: TGCAGTGCTAGTATCCGGTATGGCTACACCTTC. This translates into CSASIRYGYTF.

The CDR3 bases are TGTGCCGCAACCCGGACAGCCCTCTACGAGCAGTACTTC. It encodes CAATRTALYEQYF. The V call is TRBV30, the J call TRBJ2-7; D may be TRBD1 (6 bases). V shed 8 bases and J shed 3 bases, with 17 bases lying between them. There are 13 residues in the CDR3. The germline CDR1 and CDR2 sequences are GTSNPN and SVGIG (reference sequence).

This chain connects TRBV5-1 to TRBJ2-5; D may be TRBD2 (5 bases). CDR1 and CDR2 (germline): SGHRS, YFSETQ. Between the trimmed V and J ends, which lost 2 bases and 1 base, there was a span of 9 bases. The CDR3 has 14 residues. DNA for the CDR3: TGCGCCAGCAGCTTACGGGGTCCCCAAGAGACCCAGTACTTC. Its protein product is CASSLRGPQETQYF.

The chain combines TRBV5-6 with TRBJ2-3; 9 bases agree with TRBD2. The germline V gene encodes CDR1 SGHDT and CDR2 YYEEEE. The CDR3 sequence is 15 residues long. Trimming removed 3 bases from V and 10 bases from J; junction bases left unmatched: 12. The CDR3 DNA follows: TGTGCCAGCAGCTCGGGACTAGCCGGTCCGAGATCGCAGTATTTT. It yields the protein CASSSGLAGPRSQYF.

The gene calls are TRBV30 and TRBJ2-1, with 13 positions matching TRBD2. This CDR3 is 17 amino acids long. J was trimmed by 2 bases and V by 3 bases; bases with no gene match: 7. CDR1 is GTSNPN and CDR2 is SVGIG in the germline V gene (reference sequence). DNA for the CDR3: TGTGCCTGGAGGGAATTAGGACTAGCGGGGGCCTACAATGAGCAGTTCTTC. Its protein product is CAWRELGLAGAYNEQFF. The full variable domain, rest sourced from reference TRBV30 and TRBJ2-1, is SQTIHQWPATLVQPVGSPLSLECTVEGTSNPNLYWYRQAAGRGLQLLFYSVGIGQISSEVPQNLSASRPQDRQFILSSKKLLLSDSGFYLCAWRELGLAGAYNEQFFGPGTRLTVL.

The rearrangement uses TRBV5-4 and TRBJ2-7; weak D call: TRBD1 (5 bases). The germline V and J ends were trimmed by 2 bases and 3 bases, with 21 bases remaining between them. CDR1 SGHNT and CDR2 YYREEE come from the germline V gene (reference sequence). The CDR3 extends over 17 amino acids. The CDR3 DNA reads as TGTGCCAGCAGCTTATCCCTTGGGGCCCGCGTGGACTACGAGCAGTACTTC. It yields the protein CASSLSLGARVDYEQYF.

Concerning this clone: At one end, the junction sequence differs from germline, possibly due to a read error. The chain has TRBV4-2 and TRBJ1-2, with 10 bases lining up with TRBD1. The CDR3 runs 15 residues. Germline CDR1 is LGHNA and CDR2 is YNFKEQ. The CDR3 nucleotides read TGTGCCAGCAGCCAATCAGACCGGGACAGGGGCAGCTACCCCTTC. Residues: CASSQSDRDRGSYPF.

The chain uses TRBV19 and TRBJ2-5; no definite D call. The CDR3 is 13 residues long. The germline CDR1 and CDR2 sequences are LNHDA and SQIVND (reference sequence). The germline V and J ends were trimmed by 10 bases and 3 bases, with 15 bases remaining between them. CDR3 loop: CATRFGSEETQYF. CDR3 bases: TGTGCCACCCGATTCGGGTCGGAAGAGACCCAGTACTTC.

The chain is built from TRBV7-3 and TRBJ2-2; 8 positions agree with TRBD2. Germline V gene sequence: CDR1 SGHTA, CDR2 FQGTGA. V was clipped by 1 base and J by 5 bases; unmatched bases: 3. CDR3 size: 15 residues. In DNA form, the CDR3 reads TGTGCCAGCAGCTTAATCAGCGGGAGTACCGGGGAGCTGTTTTTT. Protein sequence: CASSLISGSTGELFF.

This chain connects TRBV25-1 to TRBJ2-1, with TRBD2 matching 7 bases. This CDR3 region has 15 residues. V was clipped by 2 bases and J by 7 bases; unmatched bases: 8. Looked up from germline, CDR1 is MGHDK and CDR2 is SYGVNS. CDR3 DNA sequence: TGTGCCAGCAGTGAACAGCGGGGTCTGCTGAATGAGCAGTTCTTC. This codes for CASSEQRGLLNEQFF.

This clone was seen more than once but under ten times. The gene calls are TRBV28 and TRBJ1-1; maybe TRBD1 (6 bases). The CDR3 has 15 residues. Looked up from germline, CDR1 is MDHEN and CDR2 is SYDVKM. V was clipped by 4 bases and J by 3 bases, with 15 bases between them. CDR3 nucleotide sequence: TGTGCCAGCAGTTCAAACAGGGCGGGGGACACTGAAGCTTTCTTT. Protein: CASSSNRAGDTEAFF.

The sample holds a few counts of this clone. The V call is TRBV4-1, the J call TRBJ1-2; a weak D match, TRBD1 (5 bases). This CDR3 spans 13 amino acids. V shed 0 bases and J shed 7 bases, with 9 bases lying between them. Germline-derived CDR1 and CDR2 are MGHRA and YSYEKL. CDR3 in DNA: TGCGCCAGCAGCCAAGAGTGGGGGGGTGGCTACACCTTC. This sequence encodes CASSQEWGGGYTF.

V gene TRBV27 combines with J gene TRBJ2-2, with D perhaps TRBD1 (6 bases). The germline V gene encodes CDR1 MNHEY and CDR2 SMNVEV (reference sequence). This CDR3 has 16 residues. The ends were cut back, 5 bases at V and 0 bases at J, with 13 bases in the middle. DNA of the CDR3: TGTGCCAGCAGTCCACGGACAGATACGAACACCGGGGAGCTGTTTTTT. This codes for CASSPRTDTNTGELFF.

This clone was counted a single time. The CDR3 here is CASSLGTRQFF. CDR3 coding DNA: TGTGCCAGCAGTTTAGGGACTCGGCAGTTCTTC. The chain couples TRBV27 to TRBJ2-1, with D possibly matching TRBD2 (6 bases). The CDR3 runs to 11 residues. The V and J ends lost 2 bases and 12 bases respectively, with 8 bases between them. Germline values: CDR1 MNHEY, CDR2 SMNVEV (reference sequence).

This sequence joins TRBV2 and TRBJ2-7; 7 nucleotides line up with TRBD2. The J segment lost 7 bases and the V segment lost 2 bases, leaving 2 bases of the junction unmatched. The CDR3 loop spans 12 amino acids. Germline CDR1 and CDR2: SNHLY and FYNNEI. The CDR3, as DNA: TGTGCCAGCAGTGAAAGGGGAGGGGAGCAGTACTTC. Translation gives CASSERGGEQYF.

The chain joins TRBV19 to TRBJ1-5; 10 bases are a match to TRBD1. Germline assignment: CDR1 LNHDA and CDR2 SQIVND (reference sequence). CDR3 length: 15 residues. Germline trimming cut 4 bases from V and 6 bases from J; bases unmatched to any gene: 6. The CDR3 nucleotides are TGTGCCAGTAGTACCGGGACAGGGGCTAGTCAGCCCCAGCATTTT. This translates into CASSTGTGASQPQHF.

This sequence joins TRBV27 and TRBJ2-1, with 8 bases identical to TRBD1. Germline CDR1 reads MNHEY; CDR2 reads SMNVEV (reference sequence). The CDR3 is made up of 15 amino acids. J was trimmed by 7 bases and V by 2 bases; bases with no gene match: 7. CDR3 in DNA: TGTGCCAGCAGTTTAAGCAGGGGGCATGGTAATGAGCAGTTCTTC. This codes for CASSLSRGHGNEQFF.

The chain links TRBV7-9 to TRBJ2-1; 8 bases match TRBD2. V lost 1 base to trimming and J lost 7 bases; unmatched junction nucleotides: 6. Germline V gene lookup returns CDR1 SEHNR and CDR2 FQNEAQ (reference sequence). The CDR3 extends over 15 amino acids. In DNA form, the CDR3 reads TGTGCCAGCAGCTTAGACGGGAGGGGGTGGAATGAGCAGTTCTTC. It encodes CASSLDGRGWNEQFF.

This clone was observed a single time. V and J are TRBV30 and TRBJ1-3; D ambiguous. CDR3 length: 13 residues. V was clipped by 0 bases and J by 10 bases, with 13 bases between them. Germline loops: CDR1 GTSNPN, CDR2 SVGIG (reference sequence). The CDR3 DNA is TGTGCCTGGAGTGTACTAGGCACGGGGACCATATATTTT. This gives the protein CAWSVLGTGTIYF.